The 11 T cell receptor beta chains given below trace back to one sample, sequenced in a study of blood T cell repertoires in COVID-19. The method was immunoSEQ multiplex PCR; TCRdb's version includes in-frame clones alone and lacks a portion of them. The repertoire holds roughly 230,000 clones, with roughly 84% as singletons. Sequencing was done on a sample of PBMCs or T cells enriched from blood (not recorded which). The receptors stem from a man between 45 and 60 years old who had recovered from COVID-19.

This sequence joins TRBV29-1 and TRBJ2-2; tentatively, D is TRBD2 (5 bases). V was clipped by 4 bases and J by 6 bases, with 6 bases between them. This CDR3 is 11 amino acids long. The germline V gene has CDR1 SQVTM and CDR2 ANQGSEA. The chain's CDR3 is CSVGGPGELFF. Written as DNA, the CDR3 is TGCAGCGTTGGAGGGCCCGGGGAGCTGTTTTTT.

V and J are TRBV11-3 and TRBJ2-1, with 9 bases lining up with TRBD2. Unmatched junction bases numbered 10, after V lost 4 bases and J lost 6 bases. The CDR3 runs to 16 residues. Per the germline V gene, CDR1 is SGHNT and CDR2 is YENEEA. The CDR3 sequence is CASSSEGLAGSNEQFF. The CDR3 bases are TGTGCCAGCAGCTCAGAGGGCCTAGCGGGAAGCAATGAGCAGTTCTTC.

J is TRBJ2-7 and V is TRBV11-3; TRBD2 matches 7 bases. Losses at the gene ends were 5 bases for V and 1 base for J; bases not matched to a gene: 14. Germline CDR1 reads SGHNT; CDR2 reads YENEEA. The CDR3 is 17 residues long. CDR3 in DNA: TGTGCCAGCAGCCGAAGCAAATCGGGCGGGAGTTCCTACGAGCAGTACTTC. It encodes CASSRSKSGGSSYEQYF.

This chain links TRBV6-1 with TRBJ1-1; TRBD1 matches 8 bases. CDR1 MNHNS and CDR2 SASEGT come from the germline V gene. The ends lost 3 bases at V and 2 bases at J; junction bases unmatched: 8. This CDR3 has 16 amino acids. The CDR3 is CASSDPMPGGNTEAFF. The DNA of the CDR3 is TGTGCCAGCAGTGATCCGATGCCAGGGGGCAACACTGAAGCTTTCTTT.

The chain couples TRBV6-5 to TRBJ2-7; 10 bases match TRBD2. Germline trimming cut 7 bases from V and 3 bases from J; bases unmatched to any gene: 9. Germline CDR1 and CDR2: MNHEY and SVGAGI. This CDR3 comprises 15 residues. CDR3: CASKPGVAGGYEQYF. In DNA, the CDR3 is TGTGCCAGCAAACCGGGGGTAGCGGGGGGCTACGAGCAGTACTTC.

The chain carries TRBV28 and TRBJ1-1; 9 bases match TRBD1. CDR3 size: 14 residues. Germline-derived CDR1 and CDR2 are MDHEN and SYDVKM. J was trimmed by 6 bases and V by 1 base; bases with no gene match: 3. The CDR3 loop reads CASSLYRGLAEAFF. CDR3 in DNA: TGTGCCAGCAGTTTATACAGGGGGCTTGCTGAAGCTTTCTTT.

The chain employs TRBV11-3 and TRBJ2-7; D is perhaps TRBD2 (5 bases). The germline V gene has CDR1 SGHNT and CDR2 YENEEA. V gave up 7 bases and J gave up 2 bases, with 15 bases separating them. The CDR3 sequence is 14 residues long. CDR3 region: CASTEGRATYEQYF. The CDR3 nucleotides read TGTGCCAGCACCGAGGGTAGGGCCACCTACGAGCAGTACTTC. The full variable domain, in which reference TRBV11-3 and TRBJ2-7 provide the parts outside the CDR3, is EAGVVQSPRYKIIEKKQPVAFWCNPISGHNTLYWYLQNLGQGPELLIRYENEEAVDDSQLPKDRFSAERLKGVDSTLKIQPAELGDSAVYLCASTEGRATYEQYFGPGTRLTVT.

The chain uses TRBV18 and TRBJ2-7; 9 bases are shared with TRBD2. The V and J ends lost 2 bases and 5 bases, in that order; junction bases with no gene match: 4. The CDR3 length is 14 residues. The germline CDR1 and CDR2 sequences are KGHSH and LQKENI. In DNA, the CDR3 is TGTGCCAGCTCACCATTGCGGGAGGGGGACGAGCAGTACTTC. Its protein product is CASSPLREGDEQYF.

The chain links TRBV24-1 to TRBJ1-4; weak D call: TRBD1 (5 bases). CDR3 length: 15 amino acids. Per the germline V gene, CDR1 is KGHDR and CDR2 is SFDVKD. Between the trimmed V and J ends, which lost 1 base and 8 bases, there was a span of 13 bases. The CDR3 DNA sequence: TGTGCCACCAGTGATTTCGGGTCGGAGGGGGAAAAACTGTTTTTT. The encoded protein is CATSDFGSEGEKLFF.

CDR3 DNA: TGTGCCAGCCACCCTTACCGGGACAGCTCCTACGAGCAGTACTTC. Its translation: CASHPYRDSSYEQYF. The rearrangement joins TRBV27 to TRBJ2-7, with 7 bases lining up with TRBD1. With V trimmed by 8 bases and J by 0 bases, 10 bases remained unmatched. CDR3 length: 15 residues. Germline V gene data show CDR1 as MNHEY and CDR2 as SMNVEV (reference sequence).

This chain connects TRBV4-3 to TRBJ1-6; D is ambiguous. V dropped 1 base and J dropped 10 bases, with 8 bases sitting between them. The CDR3 extends over 13 amino acids. Germline CDR1 and CDR2: LGHNA and YSLEER. The CDR3 nucleotides are TGCGCCAGCAGCCAAGTCGGCGGCTCACCCCTCCACTTT. This codes for CASSQVGGSPLHF.